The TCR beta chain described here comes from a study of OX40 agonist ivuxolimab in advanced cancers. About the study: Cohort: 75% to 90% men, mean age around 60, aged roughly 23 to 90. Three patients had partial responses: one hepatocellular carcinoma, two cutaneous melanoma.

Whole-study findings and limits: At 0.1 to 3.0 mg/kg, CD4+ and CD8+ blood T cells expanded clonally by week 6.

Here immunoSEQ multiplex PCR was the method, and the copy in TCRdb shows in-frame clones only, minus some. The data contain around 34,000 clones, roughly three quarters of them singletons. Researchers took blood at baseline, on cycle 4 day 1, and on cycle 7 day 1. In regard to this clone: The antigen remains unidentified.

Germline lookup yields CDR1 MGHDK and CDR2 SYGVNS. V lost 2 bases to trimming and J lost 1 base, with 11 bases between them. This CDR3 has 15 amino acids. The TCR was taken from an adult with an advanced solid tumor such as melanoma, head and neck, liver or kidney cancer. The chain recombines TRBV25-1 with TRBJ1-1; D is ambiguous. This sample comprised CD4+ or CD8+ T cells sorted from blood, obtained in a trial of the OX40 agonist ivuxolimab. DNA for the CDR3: TGTGCCAGCAGTGAACTAACAGTAAAGAACACTGAAGCTTTCTTT. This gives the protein CASSELTVKNTEAFF.